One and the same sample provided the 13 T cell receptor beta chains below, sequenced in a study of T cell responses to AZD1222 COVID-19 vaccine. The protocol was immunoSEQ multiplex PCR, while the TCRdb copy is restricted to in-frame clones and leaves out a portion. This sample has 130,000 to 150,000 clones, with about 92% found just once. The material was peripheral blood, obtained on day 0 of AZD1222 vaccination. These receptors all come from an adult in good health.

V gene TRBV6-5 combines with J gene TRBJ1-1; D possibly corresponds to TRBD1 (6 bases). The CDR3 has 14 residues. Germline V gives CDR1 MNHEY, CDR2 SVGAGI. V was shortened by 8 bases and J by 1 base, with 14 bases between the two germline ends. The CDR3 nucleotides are TGTGCCAGCGGTCACCGGACAGAGAACACTGAAGCTTTCTTT. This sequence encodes CASGHRTENTEAFF.

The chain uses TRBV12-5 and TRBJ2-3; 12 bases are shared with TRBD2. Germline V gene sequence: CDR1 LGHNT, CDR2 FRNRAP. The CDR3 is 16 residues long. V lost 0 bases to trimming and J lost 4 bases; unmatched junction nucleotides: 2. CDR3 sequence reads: CASGLVLAGGPDTQYF. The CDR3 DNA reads TGTGCTAGTGGTTTGGTACTAGCGGGGGGACCAGATACGCAGTATTTT.

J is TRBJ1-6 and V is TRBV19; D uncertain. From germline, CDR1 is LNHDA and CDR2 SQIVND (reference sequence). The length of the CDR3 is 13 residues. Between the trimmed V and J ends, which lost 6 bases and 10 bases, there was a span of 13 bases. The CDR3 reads CASRRAVGSPLHF. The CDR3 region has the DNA TGTGCCAGTAGGCGGGCCGTGGGGTCACCCCTCCACTTT. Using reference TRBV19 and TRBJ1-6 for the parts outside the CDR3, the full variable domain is DGGITQSPKYLFRKEGQNVTLSCEQNLNHDAMYWYRQDPGQGLRLIYYSQIVNDFQKGDIAEGYSVSREKKESFPLTVTSAQKNPTAFYLCASRRAVGSPLHFGNGTRLTVT.

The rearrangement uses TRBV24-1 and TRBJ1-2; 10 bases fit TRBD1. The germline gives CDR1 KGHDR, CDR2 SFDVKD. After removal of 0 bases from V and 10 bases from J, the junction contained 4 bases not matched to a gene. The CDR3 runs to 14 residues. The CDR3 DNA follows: TGTGCCACCAGTGATTTGGGACAGGGGGAAGTCTACACCTTC. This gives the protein CATSDLGQGEVYTF.

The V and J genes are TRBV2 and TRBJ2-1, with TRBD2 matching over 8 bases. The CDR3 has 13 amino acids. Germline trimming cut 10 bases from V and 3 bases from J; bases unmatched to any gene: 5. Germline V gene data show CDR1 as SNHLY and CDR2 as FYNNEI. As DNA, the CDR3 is TGTGCCACCCAGACTAGCGACTACAATGAGCAGTTCTTC. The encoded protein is CATQTSDYNEQFF.

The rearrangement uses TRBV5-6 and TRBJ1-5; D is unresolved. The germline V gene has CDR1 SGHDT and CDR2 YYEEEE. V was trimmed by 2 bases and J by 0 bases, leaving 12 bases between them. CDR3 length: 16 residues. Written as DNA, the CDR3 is TGTGCCAGCAGCTTTTCACAGTTTAATAGCAATCAGCCCCAGCATTTT. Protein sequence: CASSFSQFNSNQPQHF.

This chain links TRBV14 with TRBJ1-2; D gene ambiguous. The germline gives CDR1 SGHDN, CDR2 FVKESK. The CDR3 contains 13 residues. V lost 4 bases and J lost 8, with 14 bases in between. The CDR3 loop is CASSPEELRGYTF. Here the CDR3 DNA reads TGTGCCAGCAGCCCGGAGGAGCTTCGCGGCTACACCTTC. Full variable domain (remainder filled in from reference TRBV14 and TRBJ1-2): EAGVTQFPSHSVIEKGQTVTLRCDPISGHDNLYWYRRVMGKEIKFLLHFVKESKQDESGMPNNRFLAERTGGTYSTLKVQPAELEDSGVYFCASSPEELRGYTFGSGTRLTVV.

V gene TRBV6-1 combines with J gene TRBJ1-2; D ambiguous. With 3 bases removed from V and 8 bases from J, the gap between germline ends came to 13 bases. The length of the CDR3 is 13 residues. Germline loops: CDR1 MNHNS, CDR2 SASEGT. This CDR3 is CASSEGVTRGYTF. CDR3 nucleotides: TGTGCCAGCAGTGAGGGTGTGACTCGCGGCTACACCTTC.

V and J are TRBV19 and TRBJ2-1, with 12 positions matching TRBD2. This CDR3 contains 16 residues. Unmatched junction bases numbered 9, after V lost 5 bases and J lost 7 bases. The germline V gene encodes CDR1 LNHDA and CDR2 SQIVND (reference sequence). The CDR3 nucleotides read TGTGCCAGTAGTCCCGGACTAGCGGGAAGAGGGAATGAGCAGTTCTTC. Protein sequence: CASSPGLAGRGNEQFF.

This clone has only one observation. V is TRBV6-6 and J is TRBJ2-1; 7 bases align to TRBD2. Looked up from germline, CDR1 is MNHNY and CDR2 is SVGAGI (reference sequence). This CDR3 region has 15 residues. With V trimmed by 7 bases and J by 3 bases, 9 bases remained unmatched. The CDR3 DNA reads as TGTGCCAGCACCCCAGCGGGAACGGGCTACAATGAGCAGTTCTTC. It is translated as CASTPAGTGYNEQFF.

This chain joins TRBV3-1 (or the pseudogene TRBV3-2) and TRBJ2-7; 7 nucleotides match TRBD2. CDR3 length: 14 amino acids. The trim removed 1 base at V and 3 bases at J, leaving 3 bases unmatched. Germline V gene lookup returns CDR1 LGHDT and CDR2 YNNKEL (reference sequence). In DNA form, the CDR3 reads TGTGCCAGCAGCCAAGTGGCGGGAGACTACGAGCAGTACTTC. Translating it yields CASSQVAGDYEQYF.

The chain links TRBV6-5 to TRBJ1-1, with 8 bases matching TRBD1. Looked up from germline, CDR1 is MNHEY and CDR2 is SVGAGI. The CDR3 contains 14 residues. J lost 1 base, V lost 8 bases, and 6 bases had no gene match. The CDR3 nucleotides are TGTGCCAGCGCCAAAGGACAGGGGAACACTGAAGCTTTCTTT. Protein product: CASAKGQGNTEAFF.

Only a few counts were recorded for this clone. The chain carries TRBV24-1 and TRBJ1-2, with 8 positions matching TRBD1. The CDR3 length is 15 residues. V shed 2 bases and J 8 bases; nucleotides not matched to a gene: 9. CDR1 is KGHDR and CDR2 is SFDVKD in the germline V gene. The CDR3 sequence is CATSDWPGGKRGYTF. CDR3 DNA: TGTGCCACCAGTGATTGGCCAGGGGGCAAGAGAGGCTACACCTTC.